This is a list of T cell receptor beta chains from one sample in a study of blood T cell repertoires in COVID-19. Assay used: immunoSEQ multiplex PCR; TCRdb lists only in-frame clones, some missing. The data hold 200,000 to 250,000 clones, with 75% to 90% observed a single time. What was sequenced was peripheral blood. These receptors were obtained from a human donor in a cohort sampled during active COVID-19. The CDR3 runs from the conserved cysteine through the conserved F or W. The order of the fields is V gene, clone size, D gene, J gene, CDR3 DNA, CDR3 protein. The D gene is left open where the match is weak. Where a row states a size, it is once, few, many or the class of an expanded clone; other rows omit it.

>TRBV6-5|-|TRBD1|TRBJ2-1
TGTGCCAGCAGTTCAGGGGGAGAAGACTACAATGAGCAGTTCTTC
CASSSGGEDYNEQFF
>TRBV28|few|TRBD1|TRBJ2-7
TGTGCCAGCAGTGACAGGGGTTACGAGCAGTACTTC
CASSDRGYEQYF
>TRBV18|-|-|TRBJ2-1
TGTGCCAGCTCACCCGGGCAGGTAGGGGCCAATGAGCAGTTCTTC
CASSPGQVGANEQFF
>TRBV5-1|-|-|TRBJ2-5
TGCGCCAGCAGCTTGCCTGAAGCGGGTGAGACCCAGTACTTC
CASSLPEAGETQYF
>TRBV11-2|-|TRBD1|TRBJ1-2
TGTGCCAGCAGCTTAGAGCTTGGACAGGACTATGGCTACACCTTC
CASSLELGQDYGYTF
>TRBV7-2|once|-|TRBJ2-7
TGTGCCAGCAGCTCGGGGGTGGGGAACTACGAGCAGTACTTC
CASSSGVGNYEQYF
>TRBV7-2|-|-|TRBJ2-7
TGTGCCAGCAGCCCCCAAACCAATTCGGGGGAGCAGTACTTC
CASSPQTNSGEQYF
>TRBV28|-|-|TRBJ1-1
TGTGCCAGCAAGGCCTGGGACTTCAACACTGAAGCTTTCTTT
CASKAWDFNTEAFF
>TRBV25-1|few|-|TRBJ1-1
TGTGCCAGCAGAGGCGGGGGGCAGGACACTGAAGCTTTCTTT
CASRGGGQDTEAFF
>TRBV5-6|-|-|TRBJ2-7
TGTGCCAGCAGCTTGGTCTCGCTAGTCCTCTCCTACGAGCAGTACTTC
CASSLVSLVLSYEQYF
>TRBV7-9|-|-|TRBJ2-7
TGTGCCAGCAGCCCTGGGGGGAGTTCGTACGAGCAGTACTTC
CASSPGGSSYEQYF
>TRBV5-1|-|-|TRBJ1-4
TGCGCCACCCGGTCCGGGAAGGATGAAAAACTGTTTTTT
CATRSGKDEKLFF
>TRBV2|-|TRBD2|TRBJ2-7
TGTGCCAGCAGTGTAGCGGGAGGAAGAAGCTACGAGCAGTACTTC
CASSVAGGRSYEQYF
>TRBV29-1|-|TRBD1|TRBJ1-2
TGCAGCGTTGCTCATGACAGGGCATATGGCTACACCTTC
CSVAHDRAYGYTF
>TRBV18|-|-|TRBJ2-3
TGTGCCAGCTCACGCCAGGGTACGCAGTATTTT
CASSRQGTQYF
>TRBV19|once|-|TRBJ2-7
TGTGCCAGTAGTGAAATCGGGACACACGGGTACGAGCAGTACTTC
CASSEIGTHGYEQYF
>TRBV28|-|-|TRBJ1-5
TGTGCCAGCAGTCAGACAGCTAGCAATCAGCCCCAGCATTTT
CASSQTASNQPQHF
>TRBV7-2|once|-|TRBJ2-1
TGTGCCAGCAGCTTCGGACTGGACAATGAGCAGTTCTTC
CASSFGLDNEQFF
>TRBV18|-|TRBD2|TRBJ2-7
TGTGCCAGCTCACCACCTAAGGTAGCGGGAAGCTACGAGCAGTACTTC
CASSPPKVAGSYEQYF
>TRBV30|-|-|TRBJ1-1
TGTGCCTGGAGTGTACTGGTGAACACTGAAGCTTTCTTT
CAWSVLVNTEAFF
>TRBV6-5|few|TRBD1|TRBJ1-1
TGTGCCAGCACTTCCGACAGGGGGTCGGGAGCTTTCTTT
CASTSDRGSGAFF
>TRBV11-2|-|-|TRBJ1-2
TGTGCCAGCAGCTTGGGGGCAGGGAGTGACTATGGCTACACCTTC
CASSLGAGSDYGYTF
>TRBV11-2|-|TRBD1|TRBJ1-5
TGTGCCAGCAGCTCGGACAGGGGACAGCCCCAGCATTTT
CASSSDRGQPQHF
>TRBV7-9|few|-|TRBJ1-1
TGTGCCAGCAGCTTAGGAGGGTCCAGGACTGAAGCTTTCTTT
CASSLGGSRTEAFF
>TRBV18|-|-|TRBJ2-7
TGTGCCAGCTCACCCCCCGAGGGATACTCCTACGAGCAGTACTTC
CASSPPEGYSYEQYF
>TRBV19|once|TRBD1|TRBJ1-2
TGTGCCAGTACCCTGACAGGGATAGGCGGCTACACCTTC
CASTLTGIGGYTF
>TRBV27|-|TRBD2|TRBJ2-1
TGTGCCAGCGCCCCGGGACTAGCGTTTTTCAATGAGCAGTTCTTC
CASAPGLAFFNEQFF
>TRBV28|-|-|TRBJ1-2
TGTGCCAGCAGTTTCGGCAGGAACTATGGCTACACCTTC
CASSFGRNYGYTF
>TRBV7-8|-|-|TRBJ1-5
TGTGCCTCAAGAACCGGGACGGGGGTAAATCAGCCCCAGCATTTT
CASRTGTGVNQPQHF
>TRBV2|once|-|TRBJ2-2
TGTGCCAGCAGTGAAGAGGGTTGGGGGCCCAACACCGGGGAGCTGTTTTTT
CASSEEGWGPNTGELFF
>TRBV6-1|-|TRBD2|TRBJ2-7
TGTGCCAGCAGTGAGGGACTATACGAGCAGTACTTC
CASSEGLYEQYF
>TRBV9|-|-|TRBJ1-5
TGTGCCAGCAGCGGGGAGGGGAGCAATCAGCCCCAGCATTTT
CASSGEGSNQPQHF
>TRBV14|-|-|TRBJ1-2
TGTGCCAGCAGCCGGGGACTCTATGGCTACACCTTC
CASSRGLYGYTF
>TRBV29-1|-|-|TRBJ2-7
TGCAGCGCCCGCACAGACGCCTACGAGCAGTACTTC
CSARTDAYEQYF
>TRBV24-1|-|-|TRBJ2-6
TGTGCCACCAGTGTAAGGACACTCAGGGGGGCCAACGTCCTGACTTTC
CATSVRTLRGANVLTF
>TRBV10-2|-|-|TRBJ1-2
TGCGCCAGCAGTGTTTCACAGAACTATGGCTACACCTTC
CASSVSQNYGYTF
>TRBV7-6|-|-|TRBJ2-1
TGTGCCAGCAGCCGACAGCTTAAATCGTACAATGAGCAGTTCTTC
CASSRQLKSYNEQFF
>TRBV18|-|-|TRBJ1-2
TGTGCCAGCTCACCACGTTTGCTAGGCTACACCTTC
CASSPRLLGYTF
>TRBV30|-|-|TRBJ1-1
TGTGCCTGGAGTAGTACCCTAGGCTACACTGAAGCTTTCTTT
CAWSSTLGYTEAFF
>TRBV30|-|-|TRBJ2-7
TGTGCCTGGAGCCGCGAGGGTTCCTACGAGCAGTACTTC
CAWSREGSYEQYF
>TRBV18|once|-|TRBJ2-6
TGTGCCAGCTCCATCGAGTTTGTGGGGGCCAACGTCCTGACTTTC
CASSIEFVGANVLTF
>TRBV5-1|-|-|TRBJ2-7
TGCGCCAGCAGCCCCAACCCTAGCGTAAGCTCCTACGAGCAGTACTTC
CASSPNPSVSSYEQYF
>TRBV7-2|few|TRBD2|TRBJ2-7
TGTGCCAGCAGCCCCCCGGCTAGCGGTATTTACGAGCAGTACTTC
CASSPPASGIYEQYF
>TRBV11-2|-|TRBD1|TRBJ2-7
TGTGCCAGCAGCTGGGGACAGGGGCCTTCCTACGAGCAGTACTTC
CASSWGQGPSYEQYF
>TRBV24-1|-|TRBD1|TRBJ2-7
TGTGCCACCAGTGACCCGGGACAGGGGGTGGACGAGCAGTACTTC
CATSDPGQGVDEQYF
>TRBV7-9|once|TRBD1|TRBJ2-7
TGTGCCAGCAATACGAACGGACAGGGGGTCGGGGAGCAGTACTTC
CASNTNGQGVGEQYF
>TRBV4-1|-|TRBD1|TRBJ1-4
TGCGCCAGCAGCCACGAGGGGACAGGGTTATACGAAAAACTGTTTTTT
CASSHEGTGLYEKLFF
>TRBV9|-|TRBD2|TRBJ2-3
TGTGCCAGCAGCGTCTTGGCTAGCGGGAGCACAGATACGCAGTATTTT
CASSVLASGSTDTQYF
>TRBV27|-|-|TRBJ1-5
TGTGCCAGCAGTACCCTCCGGGCGGGGGCTGGGAATCAGCCCCAGCATTTT
CASSTLRAGAGNQPQHF
>TRBV2|-|TRBD1|TRBJ1-1
TGTGCCAGCAGCGAGGACAGGGTCGTAAAGACTTTCTTT
CASSEDRVVKTFF
>TRBV18|-|-|TRBJ1-5
TGTGCCAGCTCAGGCTCTAGCAATCAGCCCCAGCATTTT
CASSGSSNQPQHF
>TRBV24-1|-|-|TRBJ1-2
TGTGCCACCAGTGACCCGAGCGACAGCGGGAACTATGGCTACACCTTC
CATSDPSDSGNYGYTF
>TRBV18|-|TRBD1|TRBJ2-3
TGTGCCAGCTCACCAGGGTTAGGGGGCGCGGCAGATACGCAGTATTTT
CASSPGLGGAADTQYF
>TRBV24-1|-|-|TRBJ1-1
TGTGCCACCAGGCCACAGGGAATGAACACTGAAGCTTTCTTT
CATRPQGMNTEAFF
>TRBV27|many|-|TRBJ1-5
TGTGCCAGCAGCGTAAGCCATAGCAATCAGCCCCAGCATTTT
CASSVSHSNQPQHF